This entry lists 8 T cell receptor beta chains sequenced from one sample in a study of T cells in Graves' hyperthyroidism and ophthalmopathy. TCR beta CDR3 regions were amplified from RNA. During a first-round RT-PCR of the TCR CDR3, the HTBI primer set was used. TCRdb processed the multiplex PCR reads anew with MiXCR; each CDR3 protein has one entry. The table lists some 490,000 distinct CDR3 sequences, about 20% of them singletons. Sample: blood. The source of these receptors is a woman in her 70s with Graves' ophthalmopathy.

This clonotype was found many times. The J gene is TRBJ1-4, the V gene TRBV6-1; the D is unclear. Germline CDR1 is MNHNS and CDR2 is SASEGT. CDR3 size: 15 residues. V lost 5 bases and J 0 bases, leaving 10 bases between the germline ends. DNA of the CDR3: TGTGCCAGCAGTTATATGGAGGCAACTAATGAAAAACTGTTTTTT. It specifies CASSYMEATNEKLFF.

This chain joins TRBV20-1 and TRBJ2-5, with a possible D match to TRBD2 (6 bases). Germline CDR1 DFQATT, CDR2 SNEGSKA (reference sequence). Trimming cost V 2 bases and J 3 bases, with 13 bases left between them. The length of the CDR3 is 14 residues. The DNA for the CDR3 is TGCAGTGCTAGAATGGTGTGGGAGGAAGAGACCCAGTACTTC. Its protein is CSARMVWEEETQYF.

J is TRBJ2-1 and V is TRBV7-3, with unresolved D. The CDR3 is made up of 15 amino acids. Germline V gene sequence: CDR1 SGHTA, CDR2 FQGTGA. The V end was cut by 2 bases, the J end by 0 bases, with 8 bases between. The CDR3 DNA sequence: TGTGCCAGCAGCTTATACGTGGGCTCCTACAATGAGCAGTTCTTC. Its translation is CASSLYVGSYNEQFF.

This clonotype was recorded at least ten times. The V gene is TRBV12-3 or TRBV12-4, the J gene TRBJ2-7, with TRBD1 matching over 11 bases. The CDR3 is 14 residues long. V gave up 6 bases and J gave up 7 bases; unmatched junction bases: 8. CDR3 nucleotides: TGTGCCAGCAGCCCCGGACAGGGGGCGCGAGAGCAGTACTTC. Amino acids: CASSPGQGAREQYF.

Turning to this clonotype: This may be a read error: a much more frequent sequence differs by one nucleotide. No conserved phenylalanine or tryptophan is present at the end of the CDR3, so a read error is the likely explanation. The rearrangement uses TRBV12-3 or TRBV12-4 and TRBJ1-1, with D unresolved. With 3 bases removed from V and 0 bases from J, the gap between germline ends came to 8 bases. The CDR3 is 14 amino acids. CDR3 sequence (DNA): TGTGCCAGCAGTTTTGGGCAGTTGAACACTGAAGCTTTCCTT. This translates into CASSFGQLNTEAFL.

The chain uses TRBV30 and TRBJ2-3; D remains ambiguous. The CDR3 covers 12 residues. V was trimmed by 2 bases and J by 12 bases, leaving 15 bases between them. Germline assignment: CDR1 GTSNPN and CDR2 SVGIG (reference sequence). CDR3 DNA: TGTGCCTGGAGTTTAACCAGGCACCACCAGTATTTT. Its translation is CAWSLTRHHQYF.

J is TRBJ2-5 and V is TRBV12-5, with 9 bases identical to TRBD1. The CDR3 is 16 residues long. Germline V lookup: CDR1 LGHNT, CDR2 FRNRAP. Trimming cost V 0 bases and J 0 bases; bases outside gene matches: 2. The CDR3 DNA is TGTGCTAGTGGTTTGGTCGGGACAGGGTACCAAGAGACCCAGTACTTC. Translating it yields CASGLVGTGYQETQYF.

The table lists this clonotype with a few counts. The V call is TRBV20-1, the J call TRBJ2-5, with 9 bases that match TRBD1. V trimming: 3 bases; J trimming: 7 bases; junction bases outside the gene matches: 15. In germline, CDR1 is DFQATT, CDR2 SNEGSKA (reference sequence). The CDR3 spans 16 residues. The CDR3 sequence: CSASGTGSLPLVTQYF. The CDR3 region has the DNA TGCAGTGCTAGCGGGACAGGGTCGCTGCCTTTGGTGACCCAGTACTTC.